This record looks at one TCR beta chain sequence and its context. The record originates from a study of blood T cell repertoires in COVID-19. On the study more broadly: Acute and convalescent COVID-19 specimens originated in the United States, Italy and Spain. PBMCs, B-cell-depleted T cells, or T cells provided the cDNA or gDNA that made up the material.

Seattle patients were enrolled while actively infected and followed longitudinally. Assay: immunoSEQ multiplex PCR; the TCRdb copy retains only in-frame clones and omits some. The sample shows about 270,000 clones, 86% of them seen only once. The length of the CDR3 is 17 residues. The V gene's germline CDR1 is SGDLS and CDR2 YYNGEE. Trimming removed 0 bases from V and 1 base from J; junction bases left unmatched: 6. The chain couples TRBV9 to TRBJ2-5, with TRBD2 matching over 10 bases. This TCR was recovered from an older woman with COVID-19, enrolled during active disease. Material: peripheral blood. This CDR3 reads CASSVGGAGGIQETQYF. In DNA, the CDR3 is TGTGCCAGCAGCGTAGGGGGAGCGGGGGGGATCCAAGAGACCCAGTACTTC. Full variable domain (rest looked up from reference TRBV9 and TRBJ2-5): DSGVTQTPKHLITATGQRVTLRCSPRSGDLSVYWYQQSLDQGLQFLIQYYNGEERAKGNILERFSAQQFPDLHSELNLSSLELGDSALYFCASSVGGAGGIQETQYFGPGTRLLVL.